This TCR beta chain was identified during a study of T cell responses to AZD1222 COVID-19 vaccine. V trimming: 5 bases; J trimming: 5 bases; junction bases outside the gene matches: 10. Looked up from germline, CDR1 is MNHEY and CDR2 is SVGEGT. The CDR3 spans 15 residues. Notes on the study in general: Spike was spanned by vaccine-associated CD4 TCRs, with dominance at 160-218 and 743-854. Baseline testing showed seropositivity in only a handful of AZD1222 recipients. Repertoires were obtained only post-peak T cell response. Mostly white British, mostly female donors; authors suggested clonal diversity may be underestimated.

With respect to this clone: Its matching antigen is unknown.

The table came from immunoSEQ multiplex PCR; TCRdb's copy has only in-frame clones and leaves some out. The repertoire holds around 96,000 clones, with more than 70% as singletons. The receptor was derived from an adult in good health. Sequences were derived from peripheral blood, sampled on day 0 of AZD1222 vaccination. The chain joins TRBV6-2 or TRBV6-3 to TRBJ1-1, with 8 nucleotides matching TRBD1. The CDR3, as DNA: TGTGCCAGCAGTAAACACACAGGGGGAGGTACTGAAGCTTTCTTT. Amino acid sequence: CASSKHTGGGTEAFF.